These 29 T cell receptor beta chains were sequenced from one sample in a study of T cell repertoires in cytomegalovirus infection. MiXCR, run by TCRdb on the reads, gives a single entry per CDR3 protein. The sample consists of under 250,000 distinct CDR3 sequences, 6.5% of them appearing once. Specimen: PBMCs. These receptors were collected from a human donor in good health (CMV status not recorded). Some clones in this sample may be carry-over from other donors' samples.

This clonotype appeared many times. The chain combines TRBV6-5 with TRBJ2-5, with TRBD1 matching 11 bases. Trimming removed 0 bases from V and 4 bases from J; junction bases left unmatched: 4. Germline CDR1 reads MNHEY; CDR2 reads SVGAGI. This CDR3 has 16 amino acids. The CDR3 coding sequence is TGTGCCAGCAGTTACTCAAGGACAGGGGGCGCAGAGACCCAGTACTTC. Protein: CASSYSRTGGAETQYF.

This clonotype was counted many times. The chain has TRBV7-2 and TRBJ1-1, with TRBD1 matching over 7 bases. CDR1 and CDR2 (germline): SGHTA, FQGNSA. With 1 base clipped from V and 3 bases from J, the junction kept 8 bases outside the gene matches. This CDR3 has 16 amino acids. CDR3 coding DNA: TGTGCCAGCAGCTTAGGTCCAGGGGGACGGGACACTGAAGCTTTCTTT. This encodes CASSLGPGGRDTEAFF.

This clonotype was seen ten or more times. The gene calls are TRBV27 and TRBJ1-5, with D perhaps matching TRBD1 (5 bases). The CDR3 runs to 14 residues. Germline CDR1 MNHEY, CDR2 SMNVEV (reference sequence). V lost 4 bases to trimming and J lost 8 bases, with 15 bases between them. Here the CDR3 DNA reads TGTGCCAGCAGTTACGGCCTTACAGGAAAGCCCCAGCATTTT. It is translated as CASSYGLTGKPQHF.

This clonotype was recorded many times. The V gene is TRBV11-2, the J gene TRBJ1-2; possible D gene TRBD1, 6 bases. Germline assignment: CDR1 SGHAT and CDR2 FQNNGV. The CDR3 has 16 residues. V dropped 0 bases and J dropped 7 bases, with 18 bases sitting between them. The CDR3 nucleotides are TGTGCCAGCAGCTTAGAGGGCGCAGCAGGGGCATTTGGCTACACCTTC. This gives the protein CASSLEGAAGAFGYTF.

This clonotype was seen ten or more times. J is TRBJ2-7 and V is TRBV28; weak D call: TRBD1 (6 bases). Germline V gene lookup returns CDR1 MDHEN and CDR2 SYDVKM. V lost 6 bases and J lost 0, with 12 bases in between. CDR3 length: 14 residues. CDR3: CASRGQRGSYEQYF. The CDR3 DNA reads TGTGCCAGCAGAGGACAGAGAGGCTCCTACGAGCAGTACTTC.

This clonotype was recorded at least ten times. The rearrangement links TRBV27 to TRBJ1-1, with no clear D. Germline CDR1 and CDR2: MNHEY and SMNVEV (reference sequence). The ends were cut back, 1 base at V and 1 base at J, with 10 bases in the middle. This CDR3 region has 15 residues. The CDR3 DNA follows: TGTGCCAGCAGTTTATTCTCCGCAAAGAACACTGAAGCTTTCTTT. Amino acid sequence: CASSLFSAKNTEAFF.

This clonotype occurred many times. The J gene is TRBJ1-5, the V gene TRBV7-2, with a possible D match to TRBD1 (5 bases). The V end was cut by 5 bases, the J end by 7 bases, with 12 bases between. CDR1 and CDR2 from the germline V gene are SGHTA and FQGNSA. The CDR3 consists of 13 residues. The CDR3 bases are TGTGCCAGCAGCCCAGGGTTAGGACAGCCCCAGCATTTT. It yields the protein CASSPGLGQPQHF.

This clonotype was found many times. V usage is TRBV2 and J usage is TRBJ2-3; D not certain. Germline V gene lookup returns CDR1 SNHLY and CDR2 FYNNEI. The CDR3 consists of 11 residues. V was trimmed by 3 bases and J by 9 bases, leaving 7 bases between them. Written as DNA, the CDR3 is TGTGCCAGCAGTGAGTTGCAGACGCAGTATTTT. Its protein is CASSELQTQYF.

In this sample, this clonotype turned up many times. The chain uses TRBV6-1 and TRBJ2-6, with D possibly matching TRBD1 (5 bases). The CDR3 length is 15 residues. Between the trimmed V and J ends, which lost 8 bases and 4 bases, there was a span of 15 bases. In germline, CDR1 is MNHNS, CDR2 SASEGT. The CDR3 loop reads CASCIGVSGANVLTF. The CDR3 region has the DNA TGTGCCAGCTGCATAGGGGTTTCCGGGGCCAACGTCCTGACTTTC.

Many counts were recorded for this clonotype. The chain uses TRBV28 and TRBJ1-2, with TRBD1 matching over 7 bases. Germline V lookup: CDR1 MDHEN, CDR2 SYDVKM. The CDR3 sequence is 14 residues long. Trimming at V came to 2 bases and at J to 4 bases, leaving 4 bases not matched to a gene. The CDR3 DNA follows: TGTGCCAGCAGTTTAAGGGGGACAGCCTATGGCTACACCTTC. It translates to CASSLRGTAYGYTF.

Comments on this clonotype: This may be a read error, as it is one base from a much larger clone. CDR3 sequence (DNA): TGCAGTGCTAGACGGTCTCAGGGGGCGAGGGAAAAACTGTTTTTT. Its translation: CSARRSQGAREKLFF. The J gene is TRBJ1-4, the V gene TRBV20-1, with 8 positions matching TRBD1. CDR1 DFQATT and CDR2 SNEGSKA come from the germline V gene (reference sequence). The V segment lost 2 bases and the J segment 8 bases; nucleotides outside the gene matches: 10. The CDR3 loop spans 15 amino acids.

The sample holds many counts of this clonotype. The chain recombines TRBV4-2 with TRBJ1-1; 8 positions match TRBD1. Germline V CDR1 and CDR2: LGHNA, YNFKEQ. Trimming removed 4 bases from V and 1 base from J; junction bases left unmatched: 11. The CDR3 loop spans 17 amino acids. CDR3 nucleotide sequence: TGTGCCAGCAGCCCAACGAATAGACAGGGGCCGAACACTGAAGCTTTCTTT. It encodes CASSPTNRQGPNTEAFF.

This clonotype was detected many times. The genes are TRBV7-2 and TRBJ2-6, with a possible D match to TRBD2 (6 bases). This CDR3 contains 15 residues. Per the germline V gene, CDR1 is SGHTA and CDR2 is FQGNSA. The germline V and J ends were trimmed by 5 bases and 2 bases, with 10 bases remaining between them. CDR3 in DNA: TGTGCCAGCAGCCGCGGGGTCCCTGGGGCCAACGTCCTGACTTTC. Its translation is CASSRGVPGANVLTF.

Ten or more counts support this clonotype. V and J are TRBV7-2 and TRBJ2-7; maybe TRBD1 (6 bases). The CDR3 runs to 16 residues. The V end was cut by 3 bases, the J end by 1 base, with 16 bases between. CDR1 SGHTA and CDR2 FQGNSA come from the germline V gene. The DNA of the CDR3 is TGTGCCAGCAGCTTTGGGACACACACACAATCCTACGAGCAGTACTTC. Translated: CASSFGTHTQSYEQYF.

This clonotype was found many times. The rearrangement uses TRBV2 and TRBJ2-2; maybe TRBD2 (5 bases). The V and J ends lost 4 bases and 3 bases respectively, with 12 bases between them. Germline V CDR1 and CDR2: SNHLY, FYNNEI. This CDR3 comprises 15 residues. CDR3 region: CASSVFRGDTGELFF. CDR3 DNA sequence: TGTGCCAGCAGTGTTTTTCGGGGAGACACCGGGGAGCTGTTTTTT.

The table lists this clonotype with many counts. The V call is TRBV28, the J call TRBJ1-3; D is unclear. Deletions cut 4 bases from V and 0 bases from J, with 13 bases between. This CDR3 spans 16 amino acids. Germline values: CDR1 MDHEN, CDR2 SYDVKM. CDR3 DNA sequence: TGTGCCAGCAGTTCCCCCCGACGGAACTCTGGAAACACCATATATTTT. Its protein product is CASSSPRRNSGNTIYF.

This clonotype was seen at least ten times. The J gene is TRBJ2-1, the V gene TRBV2; D uncertain. Trimming stripped 1 base from V and 7 bases from J, with 8 bases between. Germline V gene lookup returns CDR1 SNHLY and CDR2 FYNNEI. The CDR3 covers 13 residues. CDR3 loop: CASSEGTWNEQFF. The CDR3 bases are TGTGCCAGCAGTGAAGGGACCTGGAATGAGCAGTTCTTC. Filled out from reference TRBV2 and TRBJ2-1, the complete variable domain reads EPEVTQTPSHQVTQMGQEVILRCVPISNHLYFYWYRQILGQKVEFLVSFYNNEISEKSEIFDDQFSVERPDGSNFTLKIRSTKLEDSAMYFCASSEGTWNEQFFGPGTRLTVL.

This clonotype appeared many times. Here the CDR3 reads CASSLGLNQPQHF. CDR3 sequence (DNA): TGTGCCAGCAGCCTCGGGCTCAATCAGCCCCAGCATTTT. V gene TRBV5-5 combines with J gene TRBJ1-5; D remains ambiguous. CDR3 length equals 13 residues. V shed 4 bases and J shed 3 bases, with 8 bases lying between them. Germline lookup yields CDR1 SGHKS and CDR2 YYEKEE (reference sequence).

This clonotype was seen ten or more times. The CDR3 nucleotides read TGTGCCAGCAGCTTAGAGAAGGGTTCGAGCTCTGGGGCCAACGTCCTGACTTTC. Its translation: CASSLEKGSSSGANVLTF. The J gene is TRBJ2-6, the V gene TRBV7-6; D not certain. Trimming removed 1 base at V and 0 bases at J, with 13 bases between. The CDR3 runs to 18 residues. Germline values: CDR1 SGHVS, CDR2 FNYEAQ.

Turning to this clonotype: This may be a read error, as it is one base from a much larger clone. The chain uses TRBV6-2 or TRBV6-3 and TRBJ2-3; a possible D gene is TRBD2 (7 bases). CDR1 MNHEY and CDR2 SVGEGT come from the germline V gene. The CDR3 is made up of 16 amino acids. The CDR3 sequence: CASSYPDGGLSDTLYF. For the CDR3, the DNA is TGTGCCAGCAGTTACCCTGACGGGGGGCTGAGCGATACGCTGTATTTT.

This clonotype was found many times. J is TRBJ2-1 and V is TRBV12-5; no clear D gene. CDR1 and CDR2 (germline): LGHNT, FRNRAP. V was shortened by 6 bases and J by 8 bases, with 11 bases between the two germline ends. The CDR3 length is 12 residues. CDR3 region: CASGDLGHEQFF. The CDR3 coding sequence is TGTGCTAGTGGAGACCTGGGCCATGAGCAGTTCTTC.

This clonotype was detected many times. V usage is TRBV4-1 and J usage is TRBJ1-2, with D hard to call. V gave up 0 bases and J gave up 6 bases, with 5 bases separating them. CDR1 and CDR2 from the germline V gene are MGHRA and YSYEKL. The CDR3 contains 12 residues. The CDR3 loop reads CASSQDLDGYTF. CDR3 nucleotide sequence: TGCGCCAGCAGCCAAGATCTAGATGGCTACACCTTC.

This clonotype was seen repeatedly, ten times or more. The chain is built from TRBV7-9 and TRBJ1-6; 8 positions agree with TRBD1. CDR1 and CDR2 (germline): SEHNR, FQNEAQ (reference sequence). With V trimmed by 4 bases and J by 1 base, 0 bases remained unmatched. CDR3 length: 15 amino acids. CDR3 sequence reads: CASSWTGSYNSPLHF. As DNA, the CDR3 is TGTGCCAGCAGCTGGACAGGGTCCTATAATTCACCCCTCCACTTT.

There are many counts of this clonotype. V and J are TRBV11-3 and TRBJ2-2; D not resolved. The CDR3 runs 13 residues. CDR1 SGHNT and CDR2 YENEEA come from the germline V gene. Between the trimmed V and J ends, which lost 3 bases and 7 bases, there was a span of 9 bases. The CDR3 region is CASSFWGIGELFF. The CDR3 bases are TGTGCCAGCAGCTTCTGGGGAATCGGGGAGCTGTTTTTT.

The chain combines TRBV29-1 with TRBJ1-2, with D possibly being TRBD1 (6 bases). Germline lookup yields CDR1 SQVTM and CDR2 ANQGSEA. V shed 4 bases and J shed 8 bases, with 17 bases lying between them. CDR3 length: 13 residues. CDR3 amino acids: CSVGGDLGGGYTF. Written as DNA, the CDR3 is TGCAGCGTTGGCGGGGACTTAGGGGGGGGCTACACCTTC.

This clonotype was seen at least ten times. J is TRBJ2-3 and V is TRBV7-2; maybe TRBD1 (8 bases). The CDR3 totals 14 residues. Germline V gene sequence: CDR1 SGHTA, CDR2 FQGNSA. V dropped 5 bases and J dropped 5 bases, with 14 bases sitting between them. CDR3 region: CASSPNRGGDTQYF. CDR3 nucleotide sequence: TGTGCCAGCAGCCCCAACAGGGGGGGAGATACGCAGTATTTT.

This clonotype was picked up many times. The chain joins TRBV5-4 to TRBJ2-3; maybe TRBD2 (6 bases). Looked up from germline, CDR1 is SGHNT and CDR2 is YYREEE (reference sequence). The CDR3 is 16 residues long. Trimming removed 4 bases at V and 2 bases at J, with 17 bases between. The CDR3 protein is CASSLFAGRYTDTQYF. For the CDR3, the DNA is TGTGCCAGCAGCCTTTTCGCGGGGAGGTACACAGATACGCAGTATTTT.

This clonotype has a count of ten or more. J is TRBJ2-7 and V is TRBV5-4; D gene ambiguous. Trimming removed 0 bases at V and 2 bases at J, with 15 bases between. The CDR3 is 16 amino acids. The V gene's germline CDR1 is SGHNT and CDR2 YYREEE (reference sequence). The CDR3 here is CASSLGRGAEPYEQYF. CDR3 bases: TGTGCCAGCAGCTTGGGGCGTGGCGCCGAACCCTACGAGCAGTACTTC.

This clonotype was found a few times. The chain has TRBV2 and TRBJ2-3; no definite D call. V gave up 7 bases and J gave up 6 bases, with 11 bases separating them. Germline CDR1 is SNHLY and CDR2 is FYNNEI. The CDR3 is 12 residues long. The CDR3 protein is CASTERVDTQYF. For the CDR3, the DNA is TGTGCCAGCACCGAACGGGTGGATACGCAGTATTTT.